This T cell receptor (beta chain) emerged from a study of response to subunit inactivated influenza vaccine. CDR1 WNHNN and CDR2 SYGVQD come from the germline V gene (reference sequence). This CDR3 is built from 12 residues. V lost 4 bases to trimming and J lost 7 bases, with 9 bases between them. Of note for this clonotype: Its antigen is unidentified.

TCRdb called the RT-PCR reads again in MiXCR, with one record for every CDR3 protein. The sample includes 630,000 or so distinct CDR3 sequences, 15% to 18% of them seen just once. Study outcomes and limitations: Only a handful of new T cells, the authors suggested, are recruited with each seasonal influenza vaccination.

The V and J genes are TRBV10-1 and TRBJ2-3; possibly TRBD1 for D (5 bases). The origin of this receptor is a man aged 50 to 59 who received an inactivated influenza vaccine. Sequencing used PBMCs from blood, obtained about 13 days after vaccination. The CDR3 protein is CASSAAGYTQYF. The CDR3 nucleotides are TGCGCCAGCAGTGCGGCAGGGTATACGCAGTATTTT.